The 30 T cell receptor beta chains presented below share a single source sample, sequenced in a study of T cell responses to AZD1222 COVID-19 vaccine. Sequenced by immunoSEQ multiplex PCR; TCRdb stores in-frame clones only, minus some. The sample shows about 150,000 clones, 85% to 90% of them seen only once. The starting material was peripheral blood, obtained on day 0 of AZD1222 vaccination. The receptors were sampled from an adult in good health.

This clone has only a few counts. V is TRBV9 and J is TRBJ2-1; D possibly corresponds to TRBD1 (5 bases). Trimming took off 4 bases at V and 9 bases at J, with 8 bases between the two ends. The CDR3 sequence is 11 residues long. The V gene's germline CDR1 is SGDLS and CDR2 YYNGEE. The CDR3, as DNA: TGTGCCAGCAGCTCCGACAGTGAGCAGTTCTTC. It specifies CASSSDSEQFF.

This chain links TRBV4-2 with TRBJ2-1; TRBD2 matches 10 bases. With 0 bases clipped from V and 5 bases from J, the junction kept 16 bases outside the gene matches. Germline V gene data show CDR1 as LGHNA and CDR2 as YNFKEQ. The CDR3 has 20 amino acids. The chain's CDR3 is CASSQDPLAGGHRTNNEQFF. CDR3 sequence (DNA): TGTGCCAGCAGCCAAGACCCCTTAGCGGGGGGTCATAGGACCAACAATGAGCAGTTCTTC.

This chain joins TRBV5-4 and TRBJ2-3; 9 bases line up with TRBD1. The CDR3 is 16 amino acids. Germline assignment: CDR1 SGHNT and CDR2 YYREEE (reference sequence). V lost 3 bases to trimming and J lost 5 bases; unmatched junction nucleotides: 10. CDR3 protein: CASSSAKQGARDTQYF. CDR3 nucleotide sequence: TGTGCCAGCAGCTCGGCGAAACAGGGGGCCCGAGATACGCAGTATTTT.

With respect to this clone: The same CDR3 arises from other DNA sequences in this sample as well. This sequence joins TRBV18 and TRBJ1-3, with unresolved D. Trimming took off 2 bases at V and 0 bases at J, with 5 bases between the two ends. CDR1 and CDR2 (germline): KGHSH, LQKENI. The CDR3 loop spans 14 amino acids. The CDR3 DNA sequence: TGTGCCAGCTCACCAGGAATCTCTGGAAACACCATATATTTT. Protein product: CASSPGISGNTIYF.

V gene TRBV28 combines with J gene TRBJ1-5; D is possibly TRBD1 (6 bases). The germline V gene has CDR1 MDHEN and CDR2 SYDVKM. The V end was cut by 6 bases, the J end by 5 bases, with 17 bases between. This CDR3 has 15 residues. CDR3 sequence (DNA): TGTGCCAGCAGCTCCCCATTGGGGGGGCATCAGCCCCAGCATTTT. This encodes CASSSPLGGHQPQHF.

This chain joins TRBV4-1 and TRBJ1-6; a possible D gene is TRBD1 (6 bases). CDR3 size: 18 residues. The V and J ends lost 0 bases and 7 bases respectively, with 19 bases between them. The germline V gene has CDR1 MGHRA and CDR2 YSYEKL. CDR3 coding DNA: TGCGCCAGCAGCCAAGACATTAGGGCAGGGGATCCCAATTCACCCCTCCACTTT. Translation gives CASSQDIRAGDPNSPLHF.

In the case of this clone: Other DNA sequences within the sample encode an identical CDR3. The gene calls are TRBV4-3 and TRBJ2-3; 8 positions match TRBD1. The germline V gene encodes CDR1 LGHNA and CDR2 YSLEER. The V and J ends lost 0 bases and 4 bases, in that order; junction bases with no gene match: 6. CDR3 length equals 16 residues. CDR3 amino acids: CASSQDTGGSADTQYF. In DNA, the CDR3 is TGCGCCAGCAGCCAAGATACAGGGGGATCAGCAGATACGCAGTATTTT.

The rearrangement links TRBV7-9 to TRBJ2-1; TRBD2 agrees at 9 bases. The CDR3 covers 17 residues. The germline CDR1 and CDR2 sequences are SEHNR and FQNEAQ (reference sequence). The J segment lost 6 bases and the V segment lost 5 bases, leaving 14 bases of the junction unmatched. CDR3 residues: CASSLPGLAGGFNEQFF. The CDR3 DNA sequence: TGTGCCAGCAGCCTGCCGGGGTTGGCGGGGGGGTTCAATGAGCAGTTCTTC.

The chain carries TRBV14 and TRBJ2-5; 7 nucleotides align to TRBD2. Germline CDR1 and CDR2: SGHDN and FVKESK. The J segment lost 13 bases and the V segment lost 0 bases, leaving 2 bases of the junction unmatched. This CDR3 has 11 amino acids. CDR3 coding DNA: TGTGCCAGCAGCCAAGAAGCGGGGTGGTACTTC. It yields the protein CASSQEAGWYF.

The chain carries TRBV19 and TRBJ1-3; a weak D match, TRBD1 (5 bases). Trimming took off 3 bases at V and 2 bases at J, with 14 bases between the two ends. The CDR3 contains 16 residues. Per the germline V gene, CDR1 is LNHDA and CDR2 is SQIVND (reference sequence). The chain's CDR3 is CASSIRGGIAGNTIYF. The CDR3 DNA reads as TGTGCCAGTAGTATCCGCGGGGGAATCGCTGGAAACACCATATATTTT.

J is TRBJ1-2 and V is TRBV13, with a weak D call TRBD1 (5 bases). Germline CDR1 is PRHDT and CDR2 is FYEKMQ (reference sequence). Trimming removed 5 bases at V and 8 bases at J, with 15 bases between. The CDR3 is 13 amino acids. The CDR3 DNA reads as TGTGCCAGCAGCCCCGATGGGGCAGGGGGCTACACCTTC. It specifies CASSPDGAGGYTF.

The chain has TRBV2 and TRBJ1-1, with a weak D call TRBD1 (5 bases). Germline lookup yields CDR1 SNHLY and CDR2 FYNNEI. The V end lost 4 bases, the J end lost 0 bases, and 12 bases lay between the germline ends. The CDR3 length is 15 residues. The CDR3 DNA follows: TGTGCCAGCAGTGCTGGGACGGTGATGAACACTGAAGCTTTCTTT. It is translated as CASSAGTVMNTEAFF.

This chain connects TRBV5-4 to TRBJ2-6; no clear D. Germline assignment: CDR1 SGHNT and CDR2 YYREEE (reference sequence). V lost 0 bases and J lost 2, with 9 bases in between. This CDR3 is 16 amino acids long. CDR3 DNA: TGTGCCAGCAGCTTGGCTGGGCGCACTGGGGCCAACGTCCTGACTTTC. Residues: CASSLAGRTGANVLTF.

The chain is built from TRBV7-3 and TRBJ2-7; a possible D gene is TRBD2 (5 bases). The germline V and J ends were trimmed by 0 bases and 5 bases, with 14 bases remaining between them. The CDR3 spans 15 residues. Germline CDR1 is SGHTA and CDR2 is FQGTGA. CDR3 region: CASSLTSGLLDEQYF. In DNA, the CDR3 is TGTGCCAGCAGCTTAACGTCGGGGTTACTCGACGAGCAGTACTTC. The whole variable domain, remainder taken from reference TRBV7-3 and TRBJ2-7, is GAGVSQTPSNKVTEKGKYVELRCDPISGHTALYWYRQSLGQGPEFLIYFQGTGAADDSGLPNDRFFAVRPEGSVSTLKIQRTERGDSAVYLCASSLTSGLLDEQYFGPGTRLTVT.

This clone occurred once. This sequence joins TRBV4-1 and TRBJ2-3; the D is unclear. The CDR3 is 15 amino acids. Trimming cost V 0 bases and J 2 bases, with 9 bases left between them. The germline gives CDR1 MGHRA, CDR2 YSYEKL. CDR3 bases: TGCGCCAGCAGCCAAGATGCGTTAGACACAGATACGCAGTATTTT. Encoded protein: CASSQDALDTDTQYF.

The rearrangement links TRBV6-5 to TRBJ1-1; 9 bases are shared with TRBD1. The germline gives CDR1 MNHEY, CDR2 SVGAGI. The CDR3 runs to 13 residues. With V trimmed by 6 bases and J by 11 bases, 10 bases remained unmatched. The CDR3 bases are TGTGCCAGCAGCGACGGGACAGGGCGAGGGGCTTTCTTT. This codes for CASSDGTGRGAFF.

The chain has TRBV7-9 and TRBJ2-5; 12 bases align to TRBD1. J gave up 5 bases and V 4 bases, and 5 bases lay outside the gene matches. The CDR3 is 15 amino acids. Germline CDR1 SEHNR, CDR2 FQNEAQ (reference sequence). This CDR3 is CASSSGTGGRETQYF. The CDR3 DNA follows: TGTGCCAGCAGCTCCGGGACAGGGGGCCGGGAGACCCAGTACTTC.

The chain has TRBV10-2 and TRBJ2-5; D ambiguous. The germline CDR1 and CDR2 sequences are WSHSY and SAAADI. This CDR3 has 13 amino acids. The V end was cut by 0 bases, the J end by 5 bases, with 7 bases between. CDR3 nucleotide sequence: TGCGCCAGCAGTGAGTCGAATGGCGAGACCCAGTACTTC. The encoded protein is CASSESNGETQYF.

This CDR3 reads CASSRQNTEAFF. CDR3 bases: TGTGCCAGCAGCCGCCAGAACACTGAAGCTTTCTTT. V usage is TRBV12-3 or TRBV12-4 and J usage is TRBJ1-1; D is ambiguous. The CDR3 length is 12 residues. V was shortened by 6 bases and J by 1 base, with 6 bases between the two germline ends.

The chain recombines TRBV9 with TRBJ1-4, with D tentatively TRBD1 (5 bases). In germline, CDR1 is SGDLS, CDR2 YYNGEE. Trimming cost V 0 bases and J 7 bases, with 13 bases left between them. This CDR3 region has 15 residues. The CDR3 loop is CASSVAGAQVEKLFF. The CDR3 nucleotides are TGTGCCAGCAGCGTAGCCGGGGCGCAGGTTGAAAAACTGTTTTTT.

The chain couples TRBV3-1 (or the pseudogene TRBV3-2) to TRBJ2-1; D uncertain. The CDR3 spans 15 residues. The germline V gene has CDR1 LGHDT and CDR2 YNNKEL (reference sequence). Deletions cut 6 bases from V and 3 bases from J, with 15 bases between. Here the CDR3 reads CASSQDGNLYNEQFF. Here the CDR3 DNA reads TGTGCCAGCAGTCAGGACGGCAATCTCTACAATGAGCAGTTCTTC.

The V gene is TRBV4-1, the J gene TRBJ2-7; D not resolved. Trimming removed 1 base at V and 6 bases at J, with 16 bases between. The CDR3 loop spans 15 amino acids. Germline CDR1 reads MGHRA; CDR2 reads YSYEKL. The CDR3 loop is CASSQGPGSQVEQYF. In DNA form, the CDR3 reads TGCGCCAGCAGCCAAGGCCCGGGTTCCCAGGTCGAGCAGTACTTC.

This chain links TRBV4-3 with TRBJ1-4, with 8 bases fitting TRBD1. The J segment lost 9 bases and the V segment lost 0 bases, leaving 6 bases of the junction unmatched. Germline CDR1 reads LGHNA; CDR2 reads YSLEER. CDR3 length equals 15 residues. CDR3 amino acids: CASSQERGQGQKLFF. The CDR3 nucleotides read TGCGCCAGCAGCCAAGAGAGAGGACAGGGTCAAAAACTGTTTTTT.

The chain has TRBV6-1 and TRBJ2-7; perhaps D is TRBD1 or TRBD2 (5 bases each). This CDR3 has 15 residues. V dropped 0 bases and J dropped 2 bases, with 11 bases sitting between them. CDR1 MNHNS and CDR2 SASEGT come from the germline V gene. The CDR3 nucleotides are TGTGCCAGCAGTGAAGCTGGGGACGGGCCCTACGAGCAGTACGTC. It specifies CASSEAGDGPYEQYV.

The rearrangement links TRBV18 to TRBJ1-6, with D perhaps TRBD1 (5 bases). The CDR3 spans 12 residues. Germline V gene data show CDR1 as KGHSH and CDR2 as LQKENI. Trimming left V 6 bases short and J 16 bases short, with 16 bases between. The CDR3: CASSRDLLELHF. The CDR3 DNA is TGTGCCAGCTCTCGGGACCTTTTGGAGCTCCACTTT.

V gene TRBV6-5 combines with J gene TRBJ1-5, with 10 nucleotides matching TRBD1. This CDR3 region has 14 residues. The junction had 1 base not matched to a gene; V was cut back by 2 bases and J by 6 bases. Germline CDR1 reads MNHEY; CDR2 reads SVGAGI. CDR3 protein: CASSYRDRGQPQHF. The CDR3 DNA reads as TGTGCCAGCAGTTACAGGGACAGGGGTCAGCCCCAGCATTTT.

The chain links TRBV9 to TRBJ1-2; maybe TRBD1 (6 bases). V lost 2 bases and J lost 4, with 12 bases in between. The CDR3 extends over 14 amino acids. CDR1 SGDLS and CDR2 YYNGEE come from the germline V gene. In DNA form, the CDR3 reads TGTGCCAGCAGCGTGGCGGGGACAAGCTATGGCTACACCTTC. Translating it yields CASSVAGTSYGYTF.

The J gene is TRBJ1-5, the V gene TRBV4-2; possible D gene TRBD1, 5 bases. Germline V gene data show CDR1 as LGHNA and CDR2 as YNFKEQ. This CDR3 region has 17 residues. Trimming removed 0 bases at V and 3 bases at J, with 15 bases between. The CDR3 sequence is CASSQEWVRDANQPQHF. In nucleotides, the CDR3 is TGTGCCAGCAGCCAAGAATGGGTCCGGGACGCCAATCAGCCCCAGCATTTT.

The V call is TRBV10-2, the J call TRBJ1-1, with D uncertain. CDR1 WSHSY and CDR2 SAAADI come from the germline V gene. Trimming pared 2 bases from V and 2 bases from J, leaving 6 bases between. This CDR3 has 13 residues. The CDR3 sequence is CASSELGNTEAFF. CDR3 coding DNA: TGCGCCAGCAGTGAGCTGGGAAACACTGAAGCTTTCTTT.

This chain's CDR3 is CATSRVGGIGNTIYF. The CDR3 DNA reads as TGTGCCACCAGCAGAGTCGGAGGGATCGGAAACACCATATATTTT. V and J are TRBV15 and TRBJ1-3; D is unclear. The CDR3 sequence is 15 residues long. The V and J ends lost 1 base and 4 bases respectively, with 11 bases between them. Germline CDR1 is LNHNV and CDR2 is YYDKDF (reference sequence).